This T cell receptor (beta chain) was documented in a study of cytomegalovirus exposure and HLA in healthy donors. Findings and limits, study-wide: Some segments of the V type, notably TRBV6-2 and TRBV6-3, were excluded as indistinguishable. There were around 160 TCR beta chains listed as cytomegalovirus-associated.

Regarding this clone: Its antigen remains unknown.

Trimming shortened V by 3 bases and J by 4 bases, and 12 bases separated the two germline ends. CDR1 LNHDA and CDR2 SQIVND come from the germline V gene (reference sequence). The CDR3 contains 14 residues. PCR employed 60 Vbeta and 13 Jbeta primers. TCRdb's table, derived via immunoSEQ multiplex PCR, lists solely in-frame clones and lacks some. The profile shows about 130,000 clones, around three quarters of them singletons. Sequencing was done on a sample of PBMCs. The TCR originated in a woman between 50 and 59 years old in good health and CMV-seronegative. The V gene is TRBV19, the J gene TRBJ1-2, with D perhaps TRBD1 (5 bases). CDR3 coding DNA: TGTGCCAGTAGTATGATTGAGGGACTCTATGGCTACACCTTC. Translating it yields CASSMIEGLYGYTF.